A selection of T cell receptor beta chains follows, all from one sample in a study of cytomegalovirus exposure and HLA in healthy donors. Libraries were prepared by immunoSEQ multiplex PCR; TCRdb keeps only in-frame clonotypes and omits some of them. The table includes 110,000 or so clones, about four fifths detected once. Sequenced material: PBMCs. The source is a man younger than 45 in good health and CMV-seronegative. Both conserved end residues are part of each CDR3. D genes are given only for firm matches. Only part of the rows carry a size: once, few, many, or a class if the clone is expanded.

j_call clone_size d_call v_call cdr3_nt cdr3_aa
TRBJ1-1 NA NA TRBV5-4 TGTGCCAGCACCTTTTTCACAGAGGGCACTGAAGCTTTCTTT CASTFFTEGTEAFF
TRBJ1-1 NA TRBD1 TRBV7-2 TGTGCCAGCAGCTTAGACAGGGGGAACACTGAAGCTTTCTTT CASSLDRGNTEAFF
TRBJ2-2 NA NA TRBV20-1 TGCAGTGCTCCTACCGCCGGGGAGCTGTTTTTT CSAPTAGELFF
TRBJ2-3 once NA TRBV5-1 TGCGCCAGCTCGGGGGACCTCACAGATACGCAGTATTTT CASSGDLTDTQYF
TRBJ1-1 once TRBD1 TRBV9 TGTGCCAGCAGCGTAGGGGGGACAGTCGGCGAGGGAGCTTTCTTT CASSVGGTVGEGAFF
TRBJ2-3 NA NA TRBV6-1 TGTGCCAGCAGTGAGTCCGGTACAGATACGCAGTATTTT CASSESGTDTQYF
TRBJ2-1 NA NA TRBV9 TGTGCCAGCAGCGTCGGGAACTCCTACAATGAGCAGTTCTTC CASSVGNSYNEQFF
TRBJ2-2 NA NA TRBV11-2 TGTGCCAGCAGCCTCGGGCAGGGCCACGGGGAGCTGTTTTTT CASSLGQGHGELFF
TRBJ2-2 NA NA TRBV16 TGTGCCAGCAGCCAGGGAGACACCGGGGAGCTGTTTTTT CASSQGDTGELFF
TRBJ1-2 NA NA TRBV5-1 TGCGCCAGCAGCTTATCTCCGTCCCATGGCTACACCTTC CASSLSPSHGYTF
TRBJ1-5 NA NA TRBV25-1 TGTGCCAGCAGTGAATACGGGGGTAGCAATCAGCCCCAGCATTTT CASSEYGGSNQPQHF